These T cell receptor beta chains were read from a single sample in a study of T-cell memory formation after mild COVID-19. TCRdb re-called the 5' RACE reads with MiXCR, one entry per CDR3 protein. The sample holds 300,000 to 350,000 distinct CDR3 sequences, roughly an eighth seen once. Sequencing input: PBMCs or a T cell subset sorted from them (not recorded which). All receptors derive from a man aged 18 to 29 who had mild COVID-19 (a few samples of this study predate the infection). Cell type and time point are not known. Each CDR3 is given with its conserved first and last residue. D genes are given only for firm matches. Size tells how often a clone was seen (once, few, many) or the class of an expanded clone, and some rows leave it out.

cdr3_nt: TGTGCCAGCAGTTTAGCCCGACACCTTACGCAGTATTTT
cdr3_aa: CASSLARHLTQYF
j_call: TRBJ2-3
clone_size: few
d_call: .
v_call: TRBV12-3/TRBV12-4

cdr3_nt: TGTGCCAGCAGGGGGACTACCCAAGAGACCCAGTACTTC
cdr3_aa: CASRGTTQETQYF
j_call: TRBJ2-5
clone_size: .
d_call: TRBD2
v_call: TRBV7-9

cdr3_nt: TGCGCCAGCAGCCAAGAGTGGGGCAGGGCTTACGAAAAACTGTTTTTT
cdr3_aa: CASSQEWGRAYEKLFF
j_call: TRBJ1-4
clone_size: .
d_call: .
v_call: TRBV4-3

cdr3_nt: .
cdr3_aa: CASSKGTAPGVGAGNTIYF
j_call: TRBJ1-3
clone_size: .
d_call: .
v_call: TRBV21-1

cdr3_nt: TGCAGTGCTACGAAGCGGGGGCGGGCGGAGCCCTACGAGCAGTACTTC
cdr3_aa: CSATKRGRAEPYEQYF
j_call: TRBJ2-7
clone_size: few
d_call: TRBD2
v_call: TRBV20-1

cdr3_nt: TGTGCCAGCAGCATACCTACTAGTGACACAGATACGCAGTATTTT
cdr3_aa: CASSIPTSDTDTQYF
j_call: TRBJ2-3
clone_size: many
d_call: .
v_call: TRBV7-2

cdr3_nt: TGTGCCAGCAGCTCGACAGGGGCCCTAGTTGGCTACACCTTC
cdr3_aa: CASSSTGALVGYTF
j_call: TRBJ1-2
clone_size: .
d_call: TRBD1
v_call: TRBV7-2

cdr3_nt: TGTGCCAGTAGTGCTCGCCCGGTGCACTACGAGCAGTACTTC
cdr3_aa: CASSARPVHYEQYF
j_call: TRBJ2-7
clone_size: .
d_call: .
v_call: TRBV19

cdr3_nt: TGTGCCAGCAGTGAACCTAGGACCCTACGCGGGGCTTTCTTT
cdr3_aa: CASSEPRTLRGAFF
j_call: TRBJ1-1
clone_size: .
d_call: .
v_call: TRBV25-1

cdr3_nt: TGTGCCAGCAGCACAAGATTCCCCTCGAGTCCCAGGCTAGCGAACACCGGGGAGCTGTTTTTT
cdr3_aa: CASSTRFPSSPRLANTGELFF
j_call: TRBJ2-2
clone_size: .
d_call: .
v_call: TRBV7-9

cdr3_nt: TGTGCCAGTAGTCATTGGGGCAGGGGAGGCACTGAAGCTTTCTTT
cdr3_aa: CASSHWGRGGTEAFF
j_call: TRBJ1-1
clone_size: few
d_call: .
v_call: TRBV19

cdr3_nt: TGTGCCAGCTCAATACAGGGGGCCTACGAGCAGTACTTC
cdr3_aa: CASSIQGAYEQYF
j_call: TRBJ2-7
clone_size: .
d_call: TRBD1
v_call: TRBV18

cdr3_nt: TGTGCCAGCAGCGTAACGGGACAGGGGAGGACTGAAGCTTTCTTT
cdr3_aa: CASSVTGQGRTEAFF
j_call: TRBJ1-1
clone_size: many
d_call: TRBD1
v_call: TRBV7-2

cdr3_nt: TGTGCCAGCAGAATGCTCAACGTGGGCAATGAGCAGTTCTTC
cdr3_aa: CASRMLNVGNEQFF
j_call: TRBJ2-1
clone_size: .
d_call: .
v_call: TRBV12-3/TRBV12-4

cdr3_nt: TGTGCCAGCAGCCTCCCATTAGGTGATACGCAGTATTTT
cdr3_aa: CASSLPLGDTQYF
j_call: TRBJ2-3
clone_size: many
d_call: .
v_call: TRBV7-9

cdr3_nt: TGTGCCAGCAGCTTAGTCTCTAGCCGAAACGAGCAGTACTTC
cdr3_aa: CASSLVSSRNEQYF
j_call: TRBJ2-7
clone_size: few
d_call: .
v_call: TRBV7-9

cdr3_nt: TGTGCCAGCAGACTAGCGGGGATCACAGATACGCAGTATTTT
cdr3_aa: CASRLAGITDTQYF
j_call: TRBJ2-3
clone_size: many
d_call: TRBD2
v_call: TRBV12-3/TRBV12-4

cdr3_nt: TGTGCCAGCAGCATACTAGGGGGGGTAAACAATGAGCAGTTCTTC
cdr3_aa: CASSILGGVNNEQFF
j_call: TRBJ2-1
clone_size: .
d_call: .
v_call: TRBV6-5

cdr3_nt: TGCGCCAGCAGGAGGACTAGCGGGGCTCAGGAGCAGTACTTC
cdr3_aa: CASRRTSGAQEQYF
j_call: TRBJ2-7
clone_size: few
d_call: TRBD2
v_call: TRBV5-1

cdr3_nt: TGTGCCAGCAGACGACAGCCTACGACTACCACAGATACGCAGTATTTT
cdr3_aa: CASRRQPTTTTDTQYF
j_call: TRBJ2-3
clone_size: .
d_call: .
v_call: TRBV2

cdr3_nt: TGCGCCAGCAGCTTGAATCTACAGGGCGGTGAGACCCAGTACTTC
cdr3_aa: CASSLNLQGGETQYF
j_call: TRBJ2-5
clone_size: .
d_call: .
v_call: TRBV5-1

cdr3_nt: TGCGCCAGCAGCTTTGGGACTAGCGGGGGATCAGAGACCCAGTACTTC
cdr3_aa: CASSFGTSGGSETQYF
j_call: TRBJ2-5
clone_size: many
d_call: TRBD2
v_call: TRBV5-1

cdr3_nt: TGCAGCGTTGATCGGACTAGCGGCCGTTTCGATGAGCAGTTCTTC
cdr3_aa: CSVDRTSGRFDEQFF
j_call: TRBJ2-1
clone_size: few
d_call: TRBD2
v_call: TRBV29-1

cdr3_nt: TGTGCCAGCAGCTCCGCCGGGTCTCACACTGAAGCTTTCTTT
cdr3_aa: CASSSAGSHTEAFF
j_call: TRBJ1-1
clone_size: many
d_call: .
v_call: TRBV7-3

cdr3_nt: TGTGCCAGCAGTGACGGGGTAGACATTCAGTACTTC
cdr3_aa: CASSDGVDIQYF
j_call: TRBJ2-4
clone_size: few
d_call: .
v_call: TRBV6-1

cdr3_nt: TGTGCCAGCAGCTTAGCCCCCGGGACAGGGGGCCCTGGCTACACCTTC
cdr3_aa: CASSLAPGTGGPGYTF
j_call: TRBJ1-2
clone_size: few
d_call: TRBD1
v_call: TRBV7-3

cdr3_nt: TGCGCCAGCAGCGTGGGACAGGGAGGGATCGGGGAGCTGTTTTTT
cdr3_aa: CASSVGQGGIGELFF
j_call: TRBJ2-2
clone_size: many
d_call: TRBD1
v_call: TRBV5-1

cdr3_nt: TGTGCCACCACGTCCCGGGACATTGCGGAGACCCAGTACTTC
cdr3_aa: CATTSRDIAETQYF
j_call: TRBJ2-5
clone_size: .
d_call: .
v_call: TRBV28

cdr3_nt: TGTGCCAGCAGCCCCCCGGACGGGAGCTCCTATAATTCACCCCTCCACTTT
cdr3_aa: CASSPPDGSSYNSPLHF
j_call: TRBJ1-6
clone_size: few
d_call: .
v_call: TRBV7-9

cdr3_nt: TGTGCCAGCAGCCACCCCCTAGCGGGGCACACAGATACGCAGTATTTT
cdr3_aa: CASSHPLAGHTDTQYF
j_call: TRBJ2-3
clone_size: .
d_call: TRBD2
v_call: TRBV7-2

cdr3_nt: TGTGCCAGCAGTCCCAGCGCAGGGTTCACAGATACGCAGTATTTT
cdr3_aa: CASSPSAGFTDTQYF
j_call: TRBJ2-3
clone_size: few
d_call: .
v_call: TRBV6-2/TRBV6-3